The T cell receptor (beta chain) under discussion was sequenced for a study of blood T cell repertoires in COVID-19. Authors' processing steps: How many nucleated cells were present was estimated from reference gene primer amplification. Sequencing used immunoSEQ multiplex PCR; TCRdb keeps in-frame clones, though not all of them. V, J and clone size were drawn from that table, and D and trimming were deduced from the DNA. The table includes around 140,000 clones, approximately 87% detected once. The CDR3 contains 16 residues. Germline V gene data show CDR1 as SGHRS and CDR2 as YFSETQ. Trimming left V 2 bases short and J 1 base short, with 15 bases between.

Material: peripheral blood. The clonotype originates from a woman aged 50 to 65 with active or convalescent COVID-19. The genes are TRBV5-1 and TRBJ1-1, with D perhaps matching TRBD1 (5 bases). In nucleotides, the CDR3 is TGCGCCAGCAGCTTAGGACAACCCTCGAAGAACACTGAAGCTTTCTTT. Protein product: CASSLGQPSKNTEAFF. Looking up the rest from reference TRBV5-1 and TRBJ1-1 gives the full variable domain: KAGVTQTPRYLIKTRGQQVTLSCSPISGHRSVSWYQQTPGQGLQFLFEYFSETQRNKGNFPGRFSGRQFSNSRSEMNVSTLELGDSALYLCASSLGQPSKNTEAFFGQGTRLTVV.